What follows describes a single TCR beta chain. Its antigen target is currently unknown. Per-base quality was not reported, and no clone a single base away is much larger than it. The method behind the library was PCR. The data were produced on an Illumina HiSeq 4000. Preparation of bulk TCR libraries followed a previously described approach, with the TCR primers listed in Table S5. The Qiagen AllPrep DNA/RNA kit was used to purify total RNA. Before analysis, reads from multiple sequencing runs of the same library were pooled. Per the original workflow: Only reads with exact TCR constant sequence were kept, trimmed to 150 nt, and grouped by their 12-nt molecular barcodes. Reads in each barcode group were sub-clustered using a 15% Levenshtein threshold, and a quality-weighted consensus sequence was built for each RNA molecule. Non-functional sequences were discarded, and so were lower-count sequences lying one edit away from another sequence. Barcode sub-clusters with fewer than 20% of the maximum read count were removed, based on fitting two negative binomial distributions. TCRdb ran its own pipeline on the public reads, namely fastp trimming at Q25 and MiXCR clone calling, and kept in-frame beta chains. For every CDR3 protein sequence, its rows merge into one entry that carries the most common genes and DNA. The V and J calls, along with clone size, are taken from TCRdb and not from the paper's own processing. A total of more than 450,000 distinct CDR3 sequences appear in this sample, around a fifth of them only once. The top ten clonotypes cover 0.7% to 0.95% of the sample.

At the junction V is shortened by 6 bases and J by 1 base; bases outside the gene matches: 5. Looking up the germline V gene yields CDR1 MNHNS and CDR2 SASEGT. The cysteine opens and the phenylalanine closes a CDR3 of 16 amino acids. The only DNA kept is the CDR3, 48 bases in frame from the first base. The source of the sample is a study of molecular identifiers for immune sequencing clone quantification (dated by TCRdb to 2017 to 2018). With respect to the entire study: For a replicate experiment, the RNA from either 20,000 or 100,000 naive CD8 T cells was divided into five aliquots, and four of those aliquots went on to sequencing. This methods study benchmarked molecular-identifier clustering-based TCR repertoire sequencing (MIDCIRS) and TCR RNA copy counting, using CD8 T cells to do so. General findings and caveats noted by the study authors: Without barcode sub-clustering, chimeric consensus sequences inflated TCR diversity; chimeras reached as high as 47%. Modeling estimated around 3 recovered TCR RNA copies per cell, compared with about 10 by digital PCR, which implies roughly 27% capture efficiency. The naive libraries included spiked-in Jurkat TCR RNA (fewer than 11 copies' worth), and this Jurkat TCR RNA is not part of the donor repertoire. Highly expanded clone sizes could be underestimated if identical TCR molecules share a barcode. In CMV-specific effector cells, clones with more than 20 RNA copies contained over 99% of molecules, whereas in naive cells such clones contained under 1% of molecules. A single cell's worth of spiked-in Jurkat TCR RNA was reported detectable even among 850,000 to 1,000,000 naive CD8 T cells.

Libraries of naive CD8 T cells were built from anywhere between about 20,000 and 1,000,000 sorted cells, with 10%, 30% or 50% of the purified RNA used. On a BD FACSAria II, naive CD8 T cells were FACS-sorted as CD8+CD4-CCR7+CD45RA+ and collected into RLT Plus buffer. Roughly ten TCR copies' worth of Jurkat RNA were spiked into roughly 17,000-1,100,000 naive CD8 T cell samples to test detection sensitivity. CD8 T cells were enriched using RosetteSep CD8+ T Cell Enrichment Cocktail and Ficoll-Paque, and the enriched cells then underwent ACK red cell lysis. Rearrangement joined TRBV6-1 to TRBJ2-5; TRBD2 matches 13 bases in the middle. The receptor comes from a human donor in good health. Some libraries in this study had Jurkat cell RNA spiked in. Sequencing input: naive CD8+ T cells from blood, with Jurkat cell RNA spiked in. The label giving this sample's cell subset or site can be read as: FACS-sorted CD8+CD4-CCR7+CD45RA+ naive T cells. The CDR3 protein: CASRTSGGSLQETQYF. The sequence in DNA is TGTGCCAGCAGGACTAGCGGGGGGAGCCTCCAAGAGACCCAGTACTTC.